The 23 T cell receptor beta chains listed next were all sequenced from one sample in a study of blood T cell repertoires in COVID-19. The assay was immunoSEQ multiplex PCR, and TCRdb's table has in-frame clones only and misses some. The sample has almost 70,000 clones, roughly 87% seen once. Sequences were obtained from peripheral blood. These receptors came from a woman aged 45-59 years with active COVID-19.

This rearrangement joins TRBV19 to TRBJ2-7, with D tentatively TRBD1 (5 bases). V was shortened by 7 bases and J by 6 bases, with 19 bases between the two germline ends. CDR1 and CDR2 (germline): LNHDA, SQIVND (reference sequence). The CDR3 has 14 amino acids. In DNA, the CDR3 is TGTGCCAGTACCTCTGGGCAGGGTCGTGCCGAGCAGTACTTC. This encodes CASTSGQGRAEQYF.

This clone has only a few counts. J is TRBJ2-7 and V is TRBV18; D may be TRBD1 (6 bases). The ends were cut back, 6 bases at V and 2 bases at J, with 11 bases in the middle. This CDR3 region has 13 residues. Germline V gives CDR1 KGHSH, CDR2 LQKENI. CDR3 nucleotides: TGTGCCAGCTCTGATGGGACAACCTACGAGCAGTACTTC. As protein: CASSDGTTYEQYF.

The chain uses TRBV3-1 (or the pseudogene TRBV3-2) and TRBJ2-1; 10 nucleotides align to TRBD2. In germline, CDR1 is LGHDT, CDR2 YNNKEL (reference sequence). The CDR3 is 15 residues long. Trimming took 0 bases from V and 4 from J; bases not matched to a gene: 0. Here the CDR3 reads CASSQETSGYNEQFF. The CDR3 coding sequence is TGTGCCAGCAGCCAAGAGACTAGCGGGTACAATGAGCAGTTCTTC.

The CDR3 sequence: CASKPGTGIYGYTF. In nucleotides, the CDR3 is TGTGCCAGTAAACCAGGGACAGGGATCTATGGCTACACCTTC. The V gene is TRBV19, the J gene TRBJ1-2; TRBD1 aligns across 9 bases. The CDR3 length is 14 residues. The J segment lost 4 bases and the V segment lost 7 bases, leaving 7 bases of the junction unmatched. Per the germline V gene, CDR1 is LNHDA and CDR2 is SQIVND (reference sequence).

This clone has more than one count but fewer than ten. Its ends do not fully match the called genes, so a read error is possible. The chain is built from TRBV7-7 and TRBJ1-1; no clear D. CDR1 and CDR2 (germline): SSHAT, FNYEAQ (reference sequence). There are 16 residues in the CDR3. The CDR3, as DNA: TGTGCTAGCAGCCCCGTAGGGAGAGACCGCGACACTGAAGCTTTCTTT. Translated: CASSPVGRDRDTEAFF.

This chain links TRBV5-6 with TRBJ2-1; TRBD2 matches at 14 bases. V was clipped by 1 base and J by 10 bases; unmatched bases: 7. The CDR3 consists of 16 residues. Germline V lookup: CDR1 SGHDT, CDR2 YYEEEE. CDR3 bases: TGTGCCAGCAGCTTGCGCGGGACTAGCGGGAGTGTCGAGCAGTTCTTC. It specifies CASSLRGTSGSVEQFF.

The chain has TRBV14 and TRBJ2-6, with D tentatively TRBD2 (5 bases). The CDR3 covers 16 residues. The germline V gene has CDR1 SGHDN and CDR2 FVKESK. Trimming stripped 3 bases from V and 0 bases from J, with 9 bases between. The CDR3 region is CASSHLGGSGANVLTF. The CDR3 DNA is TGTGCCAGCAGCCACCTCGGAGGCTCTGGGGCCAACGTCCTGACTTTC. Supplemented by reference TRBV14 and TRBJ2-6, the full variable domain reads EAGVTQFPSHSVIEKGQTVTLRCDPISGHDNLYWYRRVMGKEIKFLLHFVKESKQDESGMPNNRFLAERTGGTYSTLKVQPAELEDSGVYFCASSHLGGSGANVLTFGAGSRLTVL.

The CDR3 spells CASSGPGGWYF. The CDR3 DNA follows: TGTGCCAGCAGCGGACCAGGGGGCTGGTACTTC. The chain uses TRBV9 and TRBJ2-7; 8 bases line up with TRBD1. This CDR3 has 11 amino acids. Losses at the gene ends were 3 bases for V and 12 bases for J; bases not matched to a gene: 5. Germline CDR1 reads SGDLS; CDR2 reads YYNGEE.

This clone was seen just once. The J gene is TRBJ1-6, the V gene TRBV9, with a tentative D call TRBD1 (5 bases). The CDR3 contains 14 residues. V was shortened by 0 bases and J by 7 bases, with 8 bases between the two germline ends. Germline-derived CDR1 and CDR2 are SGDLS and YYNGEE. The CDR3 loop is CASSVATENSPLHF. CDR3 sequence (DNA): TGTGCCAGCAGCGTAGCGACAGAAAATTCACCCCTCCACTTT.

This chain uses TRBV2 with TRBJ2-7; 9 positions match TRBD2. With V trimmed by 2 bases and J by 1 base, 6 bases remained unmatched. Germline assignment: CDR1 SNHLY and CDR2 FYNNEI. The CDR3 has 16 amino acids. In nucleotides, the CDR3 is TGTGCCAGCAGTGAAATTGCGGGAGGGTGGTCCTACGAGCAGTACTTC. Encoded protein: CASSEIAGGWSYEQYF.

As to this clone: One end of the junction does not line up with germline, which may come from a read error. Here the CDR3 reads CASAPQEEAQYF. Here the CDR3 DNA reads TGCGCCAGCGCCCCACAGGAAGAGGCCCAGTACTTC. The chain is built from TRBV10-2 and TRBJ2-5; tentatively, D is TRBD1 (5 bases). Germline V gene sequence: CDR1 WSHSY, CDR2 SAAADI. The CDR3 contains 12 residues.

The chain links TRBV2 to TRBJ1-5; 10 bases align to TRBD1. V gave up 6 bases and J gave up 7 bases; unmatched junction bases: 6. Germline V lookup: CDR1 SNHLY, CDR2 FYNNEI. There are 14 residues in the CDR3. The CDR3: CASRNRDRGQPQHF. The CDR3 DNA sequence: TGTGCCAGCAGGAACCGGGACAGGGGACAGCCCCAGCATTTT.

This clone was observed a few times. This chain connects TRBV10-2 to TRBJ2-7; no clear D gene. Germline V gene data show CDR1 as WSHSY and CDR2 as SAAADI. Deletions cut 3 bases from V and 2 bases from J, with 11 bases between. CDR3 length: 14 amino acids. The CDR3 protein is CASSDRENPYEQYF. The DNA of the CDR3 is TGCGCCAGCAGTGATCGAGAAAACCCCTACGAGCAGTACTTC.

The chain carries TRBV19 and TRBJ2-1; TRBD2 matches at 11 bases. V lost 10 bases, J lost 3 bases, and 11 bases stayed unmatched. Per germline, CDR1 LNHDA and CDR2 SQIVND (reference sequence). The CDR3 is made up of 16 amino acids. CDR3 DNA sequence: TGTGCCACCATTCCGGGACTAGCGGAAAGCTACAATGAGCAGTTCTTC. It yields the protein CATIPGLAESYNEQFF.

This rearrangement joins TRBV30 to TRBJ1-1, with D hard to call. Per germline, CDR1 GTSNPN and CDR2 SVGIG (reference sequence). The CDR3 contains 10 residues. The V and J ends lost 1 base and 11 bases respectively, with 8 bases between them. The CDR3: CAWSAGRAFF. For the CDR3, the DNA is TGTGCCTGGAGTGCTGGGCGTGCTTTCTTT.

The chain joins TRBV12-3 or TRBV12-4 to TRBJ1-2; no clear D gene. This CDR3 spans 12 amino acids. The V end lost 8 bases, the J end lost 4 bases, and 11 bases lay between the germline ends. This CDR3 is CASARGGYGYTF. For the CDR3, the DNA is TGTGCCAGCGCACGGGGTGGCTATGGCTACACCTTC.

The chain links TRBV19 to TRBJ2-4; 10 nucleotides agree with TRBD1. Germline CDR1 is LNHDA and CDR2 is SQIVND (reference sequence). Trimming took 0 bases from V and 9 from J; bases not matched to a gene: 5. The CDR3 has 15 amino acids. CDR3 nucleotides: TGTGCCAGTAGTATAGACCCGGGACAGGGGACCATTCAGTACTTC. Its protein product is CASSIDPGQGTIQYF.

V gene TRBV19 combines with J gene TRBJ2-1, with TRBD2 matching over 9 bases. The V gene end was trimmed by 6 bases and the J gene end by 5 bases; junction bases not matched to a gene: 11. This CDR3 spans 16 amino acids. The germline V gene has CDR1 LNHDA and CDR2 SQIVND (reference sequence). The CDR3 here is CASRRWREGRDNEQFF. Written as DNA, the CDR3 is TGTGCCAGTAGGCGGTGGCGGGAGGGCCGGGACAATGAGCAGTTCTTC. The variable domain in full, with the rest retrieved from reference TRBV19 and TRBJ2-1, is DGGITQSPKYLFRKEGQNVTLSCEQNLNHDAMYWYRQDPGQGLRLIYYSQIVNDFQKGDIAEGYSVSREKKESFPLTVTSAQKNPTAFYLCASRRWREGRDNEQFFGPGTRLTVL.

The CDR3: CASSPGDRGHNEQFF. The CDR3 DNA reads TGTGCCAGCAGCCCTGGGGACAGGGGACACAATGAGCAGTTCTTC. The V gene is TRBV7-3, the J gene TRBJ2-1; 10 bases agree with TRBD1. CDR1 and CDR2 (germline): SGHTA, FQGTGA. The CDR3 has 15 residues. V was pared by 5 bases and J by 5 bases, with 6 bases of the junction left unmatched.

The rearrangement joins TRBV20-1 to TRBJ2-1; D gene ambiguous. V was pared by 3 bases and J by 2 bases, with 11 bases between. The CDR3 has 14 amino acids. Germline V gene sequence: CDR1 DFQATT, CDR2 SNEGSKA (reference sequence). The CDR3 reads CSASARLTYNEQFF. DNA of the CDR3: TGCAGTGCTAGTGCCAGGTTAACCTACAATGAGCAGTTCTTC.

The chain has TRBV7-8 and TRBJ1-2; 7 bases align to TRBD1. Per germline, CDR1 SGHVS and CDR2 FQNEAQ. The V gene end was trimmed by 5 bases and the J gene end by 8 bases; junction bases not matched to a gene: 8. The CDR3 runs 13 residues. The CDR3 region is CASSPDRAGGYTF. The CDR3 nucleotides read TGTGCCAGCAGCCCCGACAGGGCGGGGGGCTACACCTTC. Full variable domain (rest looked up from reference TRBV7-8 and TRBJ1-2): GAGVSQSPRYKVAKRGQDVALRCDPISGHVSLFWYQQALGQGPEFLTYFQNEAQLDKSGLPSDRFFAERPEGSVSTLKIQRTQQEDSAVYLCASSPDRAGGYTFGSGTRLTVV.

The chain couples TRBV7-9 to TRBJ1-4, with D maybe TRBD1 (6 bases). Germline V CDR1 and CDR2: SEHNR, FQNEAQ (reference sequence). This CDR3 is built from 14 residues. The V end was cut by 3 bases, the J end by 6 bases, with 11 bases between. DNA for the CDR3: TGTGCCAGCAGCTTTATAACAGGGCATGAAAAACTGTTTTTT. This sequence encodes CASSFITGHEKLFF.

The V and J genes are TRBV24-1 and TRBJ2-7, with 9 bases matching TRBD1. The junction had 2 bases not matched to a gene; V was cut back by 3 bases and J by 0 bases. CDR3 length equals 15 residues. Germline V CDR1 and CDR2: KGHDR, SFDVKD. Here the CDR3 reads CATSDPGQGSYEQYF. The CDR3 DNA is TGTGCCACCAGTGATCCGGGACAGGGCTCCTACGAGCAGTACTTC.